Below, 11 T cell receptor beta chains from the same sample are listed, as sequenced in a study of shared clonotypes between healthy human individuals. Terminally differentiated effector memory CD45RA+ cells were excluded from the naive CD8 cells, which were CD45RO-negative and positively selected for CCR7. This table comes from immunoSEQ multiplex PCR, and its TCRdb copy is limited to in-frame clones, with some not included. The repertoire consists of approximately 600,000 clones, with approximately 95% occurring once and the leading ten covering 0.11%. Sample: naive CD8+ T cells sorted from blood. Receptors originate from a woman aged 25 to 39 in good health.

The V gene is TRBV4-1, the J gene TRBJ1-2, with no clear D. Germline CDR1 MGHRA, CDR2 YSYEKL. CDR3 size: 14 residues. Trimming stripped 0 bases from V and 8 bases from J, with 13 bases between. The CDR3 nucleotides read TGCGCCAGCAGCCAAGAGGAGGGAGGAGACGGCTACACCTTC. Residues: CASSQEEGGDGYTF.

The chain is built from TRBV27 and TRBJ1-5; D is uncertain. Germline CDR1 and CDR2: MNHEY and SMNVEV (reference sequence). The V and J ends lost 5 bases and 2 bases respectively, with 13 bases between them. This CDR3 has 15 residues. The chain's CDR3 is CASSPGIDGNQPQHF. The CDR3 DNA is TGTGCCAGCAGTCCCGGCATAGACGGCAATCAGCCCCAGCATTTT.

The genes are TRBV7-9 and TRBJ2-6; D is uncertain. CDR1 is SEHNR and CDR2 is FQNEAQ in the germline V gene (reference sequence). The CDR3 length is 14 residues. The V and J ends lost 5 bases and 1 base respectively, with 6 bases between them. The CDR3 here is CASSPPSGANVLTF. The CDR3 coding sequence is TGTGCCAGCAGCCCCCCGTCTGGGGCCAACGTCCTGACTTTC.

The chain uses TRBV27 and TRBJ2-5, with TRBD2 matching 10 bases. Per the germline V gene, CDR1 is MNHEY and CDR2 is SMNVEV (reference sequence). J lost 2 bases, V lost 6 bases, and 12 bases had no gene match. The CDR3 has 17 residues. The CDR3 bases are TGTGCCAGCAGCTCGACCAAAACTAGCGGGACTCAAGAGACCCAGTACTTC. Its translation is CASSSTKTSGTQETQYF.

The chain employs TRBV5-1 and TRBJ2-7; D gene unclear. The CDR3 is 13 residues long. The V end lost 1 base, the J end lost 4 bases, and 9 bases lay between the germline ends. Germline V gene data show CDR1 as SGHRS and CDR2 as YFSETQ. Written as DNA, the CDR3 is TGCGCCAGCAGCTTGTCCGTTACTTACGAGCAGTACTTC. It encodes CASSLSVTYEQYF.

The chain is built from TRBV2 and TRBJ1-2; D is uncertain. This CDR3 comprises 12 residues. Germline CDR1 is SNHLY and CDR2 is FYNNEI. The ends were cut back, 3 bases at V and 7 bases at J, with 9 bases in the middle. The DNA for the CDR3 is TGTGCCAGCAGTGACCGGAGGAGTGGCTACACCTTC. Translating it yields CASSDRRSGYTF. The full variable domain, with the rest looked up from reference TRBV2 and TRBJ1-2, is EPEVTQTPSHQVTQMGQEVILRCVPISNHLYFYWYRQILGQKVEFLVSFYNNEISEKSEIFDDQFSVERPDGSNFTLKIRSTKLEDSAMYFCASSDRRSGYTFGSGTRLTVV.

V and J are TRBV19 and TRBJ1-2; 7 nucleotides line up with TRBD1. The CDR3 loop spans 16 amino acids. Unmatched junction bases numbered 16, after V lost 5 bases and J lost 7 bases. Germline lookup yields CDR1 LNHDA and CDR2 SQIVND (reference sequence). The CDR3 sequence: CASSPQANRGSGGYTF. The CDR3 DNA follows: TGTGCCAGTAGTCCCCAGGCCAACAGGGGATCTGGTGGCTACACCTTC.

The chain joins TRBV29-1 to TRBJ2-2; D is uncertain. Trimming pared 5 bases from V and 1 base from J, leaving 8 bases between. Germline CDR1 is SQVTM and CDR2 is ANQGSEA. The CDR3 is made up of 13 amino acids. CDR3 amino acids: CSVKGQNTGELFF. In DNA form, the CDR3 reads TGCAGCGTTAAAGGGCAGAACACCGGGGAGCTGTTTTTT.

The genes are TRBV20-1 and TRBJ2-1, with D unresolved. CDR1 and CDR2 from the germline V gene are DFQATT and SNEGSKA (reference sequence). The CDR3 is 11 amino acids. The ends were cut back, 2 bases at V and 8 bases at J, with 7 bases in the middle. The CDR3 spells CSARRSHEQFF. CDR3 DNA: TGCAGTGCTAGACGGTCCCATGAGCAGTTCTTC.

The table lists this clone with a count of one. The chain couples TRBV14 to TRBJ2-7; 9 nucleotides match TRBD1. The germline V gene has CDR1 SGHDN and CDR2 FVKESK. Trimming removed 5 bases from V and 2 bases from J; junction bases left unmatched: 1. The CDR3 spans 13 residues. CDR3 nucleotide sequence: TGTGCCAGCAGCGGACAGGGGCCCTACGAGCAGTACTTC. It yields the protein CASSGQGPYEQYF.

The CDR3 is CASSEYWAGPVTGELFF. The CDR3 nucleotides are TGTGCCAGCAGTGAATATTGGGCGGGTCCGGTCACCGGGGAGCTGTTTTTT. This chain connects TRBV25-1 to TRBJ2-2; tentatively, D is TRBD2 (5 bases). With 0 bases removed from V and 4 bases from J, the gap between germline ends came to 15 bases. Per the germline V gene, CDR1 is MGHDK and CDR2 is SYGVNS. The CDR3 length is 17 residues.